One and the same sample provided the 5 T cell receptor beta chains below, sequenced in a study of T cell repertoires in aging, cancer and after chemotherapy. Amplification of TCR beta used genomic DNA extracted from peripheral blood. A mixed TRB-A/B primer pool amplified rearranged TRB by multiplex touch-down PCR. TCRdb reprocessed the multiplex PCR reads with MiXCR, giving one entry per CDR3 protein. The data hold 1,000 to 1,500 distinct CDR3 sequences, with about 26% observed a single time. The source material was blood. The source is a human donor with a solid tumor.

By sample fraction, this clonotype is medium-sized. This chain links TRBV12-3 or TRBV12-4 with TRBJ2-7, with 12 bases identical to TRBD2. The CDR3 runs to 15 residues. With V trimmed by 3 bases and J by 7 bases, 7 bases remained unmatched. The CDR3 is CASSLRLAGAGEQYF. CDR3 nucleotide sequence: TGTGCCAGCAGTTTGAGACTAGCGGGGGCCGGGGAGCAGTACTTC.

The chain couples TRBV5-1 to TRBJ2-3; 11 nucleotides match TRBD2. The ends lost 7 bases at V and 6 bases at J; junction bases unmatched: 7. Germline CDR1 SGHRS, CDR2 YFSETQ. CDR3 length: 14 residues. The DNA for the CDR3 is TGCGCCAGCGGTAGCGGGGGGGTCGCGGATACGCAGTATTTT. Protein sequence: CASGSGGVADTQYF.

By share of the sample, this clonotype is medium-sized. The V call is TRBV7-9, the J call TRBJ1-4; 12 bases align to TRBD1. The CDR3 sequence is 14 residues long. Germline assignment: CDR1 SEHNR and CDR2 FQNEAQ (reference sequence). The junction had 6 bases not matched to a gene; V was cut back by 7 bases and J by 9 bases. CDR3 amino acids: CASMGDRGHQKLFF. The CDR3 coding sequence is TGTGCCAGCATGGGGGACAGGGGGCACCAAAAACTGTTTTTT.

The chain uses TRBV19 and TRBJ1-5, with D tentatively TRBD1 (6 bases). The length of the CDR3 is 19 residues. Germline V lookup: CDR1 LNHDA, CDR2 SQIVND (reference sequence). V dropped 7 bases and J dropped 0 bases, with 25 bases sitting between them. CDR3 sequence: CASNPAPTRGPDSNQPQHF. For the CDR3, the DNA is TGTGCCAGTAACCCGGCCCCCACCAGGGGCCCTGATAGCAATCAGCCCCAGCATTTT. The full variable domain, completed using reference TRBV19 and TRBJ1-5, is DGGITQSPKYLFRKEGQNVTLSCEQNLNHDAMYWYRQDPGQGLRLIYYSQIVNDFQKGDIAEGYSVSREKKESFPLTVTSAQKNPTAFYLCASNPAPTRGPDSNQPQHFGDGTRLSIL.

V gene TRBV4-2 combines with J gene TRBJ2-2; tentatively, D is TRBD2 (6 bases). Germline V gene sequence: CDR1 LGHNA, CDR2 YNFKEQ. V lost 1 base to trimming and J lost 4 bases, with 13 bases between them. The CDR3 extends over 16 amino acids. DNA of the CDR3: TGTGCCAGCAGCCAAGCCCTAGCGACCCCCACCGGGGAGCTGTTTTTT. As protein: CASSQALATPTGELFF.